This paragraph covers one TCR beta chain sequence. This CDR3 has 17 amino acids. The V end lost 0 bases, the J end lost 3 bases, and 17 bases lay between the germline ends. CDR1 WNHNN and CDR2 SYGVQD come from the germline V gene (reference sequence). The data derive from a study of brain T cells in children with intractable seizures. The data were produced by immunoSEQ multiplex PCR, yet TCRdb's version contains in-frame clones alone and is incomplete. The data show roughly 80,000 clones, approximately 90% seen once. The TCR was taken from a girl aged 2-10 years with Rasmussen encephalitis and intractable seizures. The starting material was peripheral blood, obtained at surgery. The chain carries TRBV10-1 and TRBJ2-5, with a possible D match to TRBD1 (5 bases). CDR3 nucleotide sequence: TGCGCCAGCAGTGAGTCTAGGCAGGGTCGAATGGAAGAGACCCAGTACTTC. This sequence encodes CASSESRQGRMEETQYF.